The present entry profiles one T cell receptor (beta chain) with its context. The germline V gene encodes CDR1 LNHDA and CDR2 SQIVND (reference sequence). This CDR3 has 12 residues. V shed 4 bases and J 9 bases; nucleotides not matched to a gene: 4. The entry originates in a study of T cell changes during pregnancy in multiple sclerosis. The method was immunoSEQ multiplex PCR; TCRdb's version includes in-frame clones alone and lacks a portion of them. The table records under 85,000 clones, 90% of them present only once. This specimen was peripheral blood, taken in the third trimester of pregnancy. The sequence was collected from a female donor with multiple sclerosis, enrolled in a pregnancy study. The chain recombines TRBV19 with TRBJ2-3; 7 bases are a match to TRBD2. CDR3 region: CASSTSGDTQYF. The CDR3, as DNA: TGTGCCAGTAGTACCAGCGGGGACACGCAGTATTTT.